The TCR beta chain under discussion was sequenced for a study of control samples from healthy donors and cancer patients. The table came from immunoSEQ multiplex PCR; TCRdb's copy has only in-frame clones and leaves some out. The sample yields tens of thousands of clones, around 87% seen once. With regard to this clone: The sample contains more than one DNA sequence encoding this CDR3.

V shed 0 bases and J shed 2 bases, with 8 bases lying between them. The CDR3 is 14 amino acids. CDR1 and CDR2 (germline): SGHNT, YYREEE (reference sequence). The sequence derives from a man aged 45 to 65 in good health. The sample consisted of blood. The chain couples TRBV5-4 to TRBJ2-5; the D gene is possibly TRBD1 (6 bases). DNA of the CDR3: TGTGCCAGCAGCTTGGGAAGGGGGCAAGAGACCCAGTACTTC. Translating it yields CASSLGRGQETQYF.